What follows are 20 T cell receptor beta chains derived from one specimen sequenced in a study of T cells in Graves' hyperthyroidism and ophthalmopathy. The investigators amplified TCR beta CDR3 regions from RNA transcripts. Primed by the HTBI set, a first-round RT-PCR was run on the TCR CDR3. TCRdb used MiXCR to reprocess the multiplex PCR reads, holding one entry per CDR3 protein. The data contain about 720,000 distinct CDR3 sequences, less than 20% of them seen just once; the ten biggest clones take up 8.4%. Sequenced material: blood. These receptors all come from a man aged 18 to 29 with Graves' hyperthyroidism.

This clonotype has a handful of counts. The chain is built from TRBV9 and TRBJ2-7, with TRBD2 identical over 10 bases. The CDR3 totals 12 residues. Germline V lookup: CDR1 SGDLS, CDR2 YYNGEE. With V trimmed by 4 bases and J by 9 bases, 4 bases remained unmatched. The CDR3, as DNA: TGTGCCAGCAGCCCAAGCGGGAGGGTGCAGTACTTC. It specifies CASSPSGRVQYF.

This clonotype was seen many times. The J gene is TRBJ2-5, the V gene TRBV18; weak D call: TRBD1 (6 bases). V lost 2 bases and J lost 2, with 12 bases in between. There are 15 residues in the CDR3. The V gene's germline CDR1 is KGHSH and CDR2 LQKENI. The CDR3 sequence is CASSPMSRGQETQYF. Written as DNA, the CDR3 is TGTGCCAGCTCACCAATGAGCAGGGGACAAGAGACCCAGTACTTC.

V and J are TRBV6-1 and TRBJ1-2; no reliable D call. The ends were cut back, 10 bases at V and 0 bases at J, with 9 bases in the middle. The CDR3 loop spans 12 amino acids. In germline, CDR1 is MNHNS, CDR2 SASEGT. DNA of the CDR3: TGTGCCACCGGAACAGCTAACTATGGCTACACCTTC. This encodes CATGTANYGYTF.

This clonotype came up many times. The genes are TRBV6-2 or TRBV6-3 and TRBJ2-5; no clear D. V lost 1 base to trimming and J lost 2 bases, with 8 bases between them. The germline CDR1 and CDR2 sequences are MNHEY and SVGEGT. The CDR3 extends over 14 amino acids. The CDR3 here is CASSYYRPQETQYF. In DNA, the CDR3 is TGTGCCAGCAGTTACTACCGGCCTCAAGAGACCCAGTACTTC.

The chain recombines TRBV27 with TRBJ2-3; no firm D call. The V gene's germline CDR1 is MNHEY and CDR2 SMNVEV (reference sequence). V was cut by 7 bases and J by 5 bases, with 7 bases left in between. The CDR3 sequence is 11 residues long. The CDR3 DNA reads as TGTGCCAGCAAAATAGGAGATACGCAGTATTTT. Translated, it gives CASKIGDTQYF.

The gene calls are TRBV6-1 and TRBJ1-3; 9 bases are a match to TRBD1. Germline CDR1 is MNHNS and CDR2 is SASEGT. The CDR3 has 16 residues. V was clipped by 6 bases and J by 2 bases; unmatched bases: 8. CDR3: CASSMGTGPTGNTIYF. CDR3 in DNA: TGTGCCAGCAGCATGGGGACAGGGCCTACTGGAAACACCATATATTTT.

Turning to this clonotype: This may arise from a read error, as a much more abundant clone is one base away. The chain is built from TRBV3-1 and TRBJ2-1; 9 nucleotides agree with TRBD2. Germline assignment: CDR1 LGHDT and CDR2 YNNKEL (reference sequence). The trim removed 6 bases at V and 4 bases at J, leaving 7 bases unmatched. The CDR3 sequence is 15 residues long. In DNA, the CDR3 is TGTGCCAGCAGGCCGACTAGCGGATATTACAATGAGCAGTTCTTC. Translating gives CASRPTSGYYNEQFF.

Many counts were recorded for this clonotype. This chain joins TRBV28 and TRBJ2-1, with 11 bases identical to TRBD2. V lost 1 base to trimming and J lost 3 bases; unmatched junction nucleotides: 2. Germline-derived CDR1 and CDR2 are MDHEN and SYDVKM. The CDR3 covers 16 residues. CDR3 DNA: TGTGCCAGCAGTTTATTTGGGACTAGCGGCTACAATGAGCAGTTCTTC. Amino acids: CASSLFGTSGYNEQFF.

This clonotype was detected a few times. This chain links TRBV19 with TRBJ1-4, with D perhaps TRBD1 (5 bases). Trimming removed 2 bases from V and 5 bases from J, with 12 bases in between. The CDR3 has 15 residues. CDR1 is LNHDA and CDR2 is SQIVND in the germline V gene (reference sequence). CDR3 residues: CASSIIVRVNEKLFF. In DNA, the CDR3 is TGTGCCAGTAGTATAATTGTCAGGGTGAATGAAAAACTGTTTTTT.

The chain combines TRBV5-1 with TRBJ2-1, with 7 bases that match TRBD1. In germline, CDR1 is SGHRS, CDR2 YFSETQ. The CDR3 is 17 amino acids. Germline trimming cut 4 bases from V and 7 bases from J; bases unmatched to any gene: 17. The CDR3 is CASSNKRAQGEWNEQFF. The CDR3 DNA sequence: TGCGCCAGCAGCAACAAACGAGCGCAGGGGGAGTGGAATGAGCAGTTCTTC. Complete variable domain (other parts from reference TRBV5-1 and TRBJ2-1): KAGVTQTPRYLIKTRGQQVTLSCSPISGHRSVSWYQQTPGQGLQFLFEYFSETQRNKGNFPGRFSGRQFSNSRSEMNVSTLELGDSALYLCASSNKRAQGEWNEQFFGPGTRLTVL.

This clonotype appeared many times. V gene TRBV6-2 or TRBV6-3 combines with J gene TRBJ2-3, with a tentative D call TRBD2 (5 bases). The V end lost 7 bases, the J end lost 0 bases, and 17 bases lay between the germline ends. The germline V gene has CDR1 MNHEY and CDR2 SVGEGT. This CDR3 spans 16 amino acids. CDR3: CASTNGRSGSTDTQYF. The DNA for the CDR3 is TGTGCCAGCACCAACGGTCGGTCGGGAAGCACAGATACGCAGTATTTT.

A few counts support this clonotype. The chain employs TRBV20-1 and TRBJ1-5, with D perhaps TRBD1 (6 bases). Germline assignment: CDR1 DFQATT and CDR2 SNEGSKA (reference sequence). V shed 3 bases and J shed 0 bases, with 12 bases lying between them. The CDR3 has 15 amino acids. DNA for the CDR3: TGCAGTGCTAGGGGGGCGGCATATAGCAATCAGCCCCAGCATTTT. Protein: CSARGAAYSNQPQHF.

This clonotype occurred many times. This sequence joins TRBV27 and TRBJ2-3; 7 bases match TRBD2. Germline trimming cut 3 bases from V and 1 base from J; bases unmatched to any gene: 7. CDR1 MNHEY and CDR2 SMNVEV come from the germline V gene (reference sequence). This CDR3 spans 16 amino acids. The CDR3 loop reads CASSFIGLAGTDTQYF. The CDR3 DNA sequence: TGTGCCAGCAGTTTCATTGGGCTAGCGGGCACAGATACGCAGTATTTT.

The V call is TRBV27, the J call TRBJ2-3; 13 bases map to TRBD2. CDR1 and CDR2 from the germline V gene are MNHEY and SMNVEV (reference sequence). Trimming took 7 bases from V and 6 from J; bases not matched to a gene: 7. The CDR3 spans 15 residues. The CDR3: CASISLLAGGDTQYF. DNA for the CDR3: TGTGCCAGCATTTCTCTACTAGCGGGAGGGGATACGCAGTATTTT.

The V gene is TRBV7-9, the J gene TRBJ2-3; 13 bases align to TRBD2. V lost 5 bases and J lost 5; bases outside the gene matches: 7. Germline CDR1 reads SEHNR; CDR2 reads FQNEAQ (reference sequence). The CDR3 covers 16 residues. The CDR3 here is CASSPRLAGGEDTQYF. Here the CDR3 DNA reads TGTGCCAGCAGCCCTCGACTAGCGGGAGGAGAAGATACGCAGTATTTT.

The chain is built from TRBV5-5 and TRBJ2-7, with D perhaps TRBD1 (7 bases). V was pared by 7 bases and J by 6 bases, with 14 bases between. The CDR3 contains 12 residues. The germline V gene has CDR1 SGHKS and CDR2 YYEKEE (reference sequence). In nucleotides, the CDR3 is TGTGCCAGCGGACGACAGGGAGGCGAGCAGTACTTC. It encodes CASGRQGGEQYF.

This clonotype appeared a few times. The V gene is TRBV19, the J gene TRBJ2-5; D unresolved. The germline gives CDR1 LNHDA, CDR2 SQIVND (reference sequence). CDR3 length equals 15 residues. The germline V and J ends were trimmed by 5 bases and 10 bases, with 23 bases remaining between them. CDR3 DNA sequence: TGTGCCAGTAGTGTTGGGGAACCGCCCAGTCTGGTCCAGTACTTC. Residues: CASSVGEPPSLVQYF.

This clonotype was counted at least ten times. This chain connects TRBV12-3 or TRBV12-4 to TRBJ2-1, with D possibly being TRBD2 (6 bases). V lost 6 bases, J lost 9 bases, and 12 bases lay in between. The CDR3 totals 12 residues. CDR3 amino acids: CASSQLAGEQFF. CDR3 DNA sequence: TGTGCCAGCAGCCAACTAGCTGGTGAGCAGTTCTTC.

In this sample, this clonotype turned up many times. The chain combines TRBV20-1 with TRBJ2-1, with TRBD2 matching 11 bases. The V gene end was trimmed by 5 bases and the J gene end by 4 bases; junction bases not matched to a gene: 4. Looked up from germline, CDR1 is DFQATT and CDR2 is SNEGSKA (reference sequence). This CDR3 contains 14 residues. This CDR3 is CSAVLAGAYNEQFF. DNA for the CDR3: TGCAGTGCTGTACTAGCGGGAGCGTACAATGAGCAGTTCTTC.

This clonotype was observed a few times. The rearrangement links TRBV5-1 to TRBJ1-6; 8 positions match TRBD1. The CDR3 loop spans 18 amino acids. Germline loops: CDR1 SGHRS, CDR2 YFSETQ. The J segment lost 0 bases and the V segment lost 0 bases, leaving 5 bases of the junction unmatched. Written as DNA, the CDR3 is TGCGCCAGCAGCTTGGATAGACAGGGGAGCTCCTATAATTCACCCCTCCACTTT. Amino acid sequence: CASSLDRQGSSYNSPLHF.